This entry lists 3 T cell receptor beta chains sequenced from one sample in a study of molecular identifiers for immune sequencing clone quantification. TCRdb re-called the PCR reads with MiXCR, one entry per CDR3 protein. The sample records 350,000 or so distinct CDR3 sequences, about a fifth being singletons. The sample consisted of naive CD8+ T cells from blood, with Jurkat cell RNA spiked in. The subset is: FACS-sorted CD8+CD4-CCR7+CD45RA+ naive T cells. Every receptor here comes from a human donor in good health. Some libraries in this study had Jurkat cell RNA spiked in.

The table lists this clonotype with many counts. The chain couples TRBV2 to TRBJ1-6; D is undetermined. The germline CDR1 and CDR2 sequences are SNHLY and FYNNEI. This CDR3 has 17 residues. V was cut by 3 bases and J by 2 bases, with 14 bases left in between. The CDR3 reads CASSDGEGSAYNSPLHF. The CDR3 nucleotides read TGTGCCAGCAGTGACGGGGAGGGCAGCGCCTATAATTCACCCCTCCACTTT.

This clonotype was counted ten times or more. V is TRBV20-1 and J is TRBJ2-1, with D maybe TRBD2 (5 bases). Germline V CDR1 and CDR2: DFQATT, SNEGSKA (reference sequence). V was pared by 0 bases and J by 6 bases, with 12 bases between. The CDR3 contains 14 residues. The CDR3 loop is CSAREWRALNEQFF. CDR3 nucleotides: TGCAGTGCTAGAGAGTGGCGGGCACTCAATGAGCAGTTCTTC.

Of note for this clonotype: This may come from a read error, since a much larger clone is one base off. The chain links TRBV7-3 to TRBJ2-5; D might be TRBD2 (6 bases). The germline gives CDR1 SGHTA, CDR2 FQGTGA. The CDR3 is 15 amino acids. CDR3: CVSSSHGQAGETQYF. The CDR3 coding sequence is TGTGTCAGCAGCTCCCATGGGCAAGCGGGAGAGACCCAGTACTTC.